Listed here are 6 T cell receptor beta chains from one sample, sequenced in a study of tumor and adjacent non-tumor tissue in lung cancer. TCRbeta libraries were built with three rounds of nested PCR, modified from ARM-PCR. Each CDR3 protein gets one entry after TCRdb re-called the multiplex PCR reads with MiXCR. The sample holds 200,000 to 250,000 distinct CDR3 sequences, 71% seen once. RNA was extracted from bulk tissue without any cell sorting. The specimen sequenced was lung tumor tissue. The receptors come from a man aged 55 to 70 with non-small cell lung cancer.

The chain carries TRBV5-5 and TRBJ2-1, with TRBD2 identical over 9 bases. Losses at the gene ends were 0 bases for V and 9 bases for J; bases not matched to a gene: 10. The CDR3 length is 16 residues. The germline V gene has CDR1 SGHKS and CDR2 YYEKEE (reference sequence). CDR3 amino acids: CASSLEVAGVYGEQFF. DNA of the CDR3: TGTGCCAGCAGCTTGGAAGTAGCGGGAGTGTATGGTGAGCAGTTCTTC. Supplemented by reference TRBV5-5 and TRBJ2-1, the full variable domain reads DAGVTQSPTHLIKTRGQQVTLRCSPISGHKSVSWYQQVLGQGPQFIFQYYEKEERGRGNFPDRFSARQFPNYSSELNVNALLLGDSALYLCASSLEVAGVYGEQFFGPGTRLTVL.

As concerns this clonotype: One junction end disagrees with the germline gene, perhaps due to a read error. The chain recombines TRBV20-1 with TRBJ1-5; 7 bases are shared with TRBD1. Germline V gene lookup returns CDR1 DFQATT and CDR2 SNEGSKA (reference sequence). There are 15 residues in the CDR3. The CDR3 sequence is CSASQGVLSDQPQRF. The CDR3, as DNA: TGCAGTGCTAGTCAGGGGGTTTTGTCCGATCAGCCCCAGCGTTTT.

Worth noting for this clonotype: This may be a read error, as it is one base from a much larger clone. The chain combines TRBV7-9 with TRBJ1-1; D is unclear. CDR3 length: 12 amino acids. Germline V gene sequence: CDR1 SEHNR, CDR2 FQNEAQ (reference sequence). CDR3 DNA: TGTGCCACCTCATGGGATAACAATGAAGCTTTCTTT. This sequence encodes CATSWDNNEAFF.

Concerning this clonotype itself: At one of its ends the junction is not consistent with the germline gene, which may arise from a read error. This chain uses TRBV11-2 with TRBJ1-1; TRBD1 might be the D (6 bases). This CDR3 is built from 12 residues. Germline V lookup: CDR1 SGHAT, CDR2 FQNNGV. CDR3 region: CVSSLQGTDAFF. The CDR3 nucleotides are TGTGTCAGCAGCTTACAGGGAACTGATGCTTTCTTT. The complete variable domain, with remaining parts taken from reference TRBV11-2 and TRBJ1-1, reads EAGVAQSPRYKIIEKRQSVAFWCNPISGHATLYWYQQILGQGPKLLIQFQNNGVVDDSQLPKDRFSAERLKGVDSTLKIQPAKLEDSAVYLCVSSLQGTDAFFGQGTRLTVV.

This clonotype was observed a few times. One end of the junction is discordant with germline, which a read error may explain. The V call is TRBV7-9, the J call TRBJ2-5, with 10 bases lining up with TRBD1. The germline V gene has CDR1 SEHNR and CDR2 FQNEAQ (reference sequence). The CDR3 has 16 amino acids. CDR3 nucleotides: TGTGCCAGTAGCTTTGGGACAGGGGTGGGCCAAGAGACCCAGTACTTC. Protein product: CASSFGTGVGQETQYF.

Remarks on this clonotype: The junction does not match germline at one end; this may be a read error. CDR3 DNA sequence: TGCGCCAACAGCCAAGAGCGGGGGGCGAACATTCAGTACTTC. Protein product: CANSQERGANIQYF. The rearrangement links TRBV4-1 to TRBJ2-4, with 9 bases fitting TRBD2. This CDR3 has 14 residues. Per the germline V gene, CDR1 is MGHRA and CDR2 is YSYEKL.